This TCR beta chain was documented in a study of T cell repertoires in cytomegalovirus infection. Study information: Based on public TCR beta signatures, there were indications of CMV infection and of a matching HLA type.

Germline V gene data show CDR1 as MNHEY and CDR2 as SVGAGI. This CDR3 comprises 11 residues. V lost 4 bases and J 11 bases, leaving 11 bases between the germline ends. This clonotype came up a few times. TCRdb itself ran the reads through MiXCR, one entry per CDR3 protein. Of about 260,000 distinct CDR3 sequences in the sample, roughly an eighth were seen once. This chain joins TRBV6-5 and TRBJ1-1, with a weak D call TRBD1 (5 bases). The sequenced sample was PBMCs. This clonotype was sampled from a human donor in good health (CMV status not recorded). Some clones in this sample may be carry-over from other donors' samples. CDR3 bases: TGTGCCAGCAGTTCCGGGACCTGGGCTTTCTTT. It yields the protein CASSSGTWAFF.